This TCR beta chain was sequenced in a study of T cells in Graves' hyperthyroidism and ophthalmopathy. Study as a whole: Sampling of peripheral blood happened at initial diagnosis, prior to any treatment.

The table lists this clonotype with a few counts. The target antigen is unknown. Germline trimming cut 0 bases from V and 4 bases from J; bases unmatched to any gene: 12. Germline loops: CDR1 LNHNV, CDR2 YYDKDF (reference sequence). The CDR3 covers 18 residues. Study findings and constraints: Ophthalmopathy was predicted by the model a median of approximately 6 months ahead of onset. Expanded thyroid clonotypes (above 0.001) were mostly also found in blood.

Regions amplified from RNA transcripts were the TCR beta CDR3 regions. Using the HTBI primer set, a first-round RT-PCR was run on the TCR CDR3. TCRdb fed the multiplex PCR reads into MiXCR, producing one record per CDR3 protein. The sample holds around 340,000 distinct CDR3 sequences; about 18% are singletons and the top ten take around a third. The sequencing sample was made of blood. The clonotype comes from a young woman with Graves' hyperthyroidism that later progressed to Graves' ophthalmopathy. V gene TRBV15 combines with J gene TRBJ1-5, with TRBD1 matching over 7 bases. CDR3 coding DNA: TGTGCCACCAGCAGAGATCGTTTCGGACAGGATCGGAATCAGCCCCAGCATTTT. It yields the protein CATSRDRFGQDRNQPQHF.